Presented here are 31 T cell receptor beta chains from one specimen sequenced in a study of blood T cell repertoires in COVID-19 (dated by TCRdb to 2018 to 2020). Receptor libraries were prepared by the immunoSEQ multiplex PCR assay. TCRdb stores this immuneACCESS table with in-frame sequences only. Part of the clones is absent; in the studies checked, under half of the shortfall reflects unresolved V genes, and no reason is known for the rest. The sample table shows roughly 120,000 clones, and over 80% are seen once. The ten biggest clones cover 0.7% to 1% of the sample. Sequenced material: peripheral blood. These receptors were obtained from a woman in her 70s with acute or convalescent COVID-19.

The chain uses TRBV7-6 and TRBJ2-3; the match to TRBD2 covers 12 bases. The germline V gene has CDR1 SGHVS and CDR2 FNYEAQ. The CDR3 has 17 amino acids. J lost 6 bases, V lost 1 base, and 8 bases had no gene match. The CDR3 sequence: CASSLGASGGAVDTQYF. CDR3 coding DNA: TGTGCCAGCAGCTTAGGTGCTAGCGGGGGGGCCGTTGATACGCAGTATTTT.

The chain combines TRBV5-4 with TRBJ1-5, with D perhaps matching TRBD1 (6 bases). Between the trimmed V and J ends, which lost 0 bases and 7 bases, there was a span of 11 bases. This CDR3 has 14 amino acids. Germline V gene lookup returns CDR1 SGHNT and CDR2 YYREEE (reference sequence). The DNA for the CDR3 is TGTGCCAGCAGCTTGGCAGGGGTAGGGCAGCCCCAGCATTTT. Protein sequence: CASSLAGVGQPQHF.

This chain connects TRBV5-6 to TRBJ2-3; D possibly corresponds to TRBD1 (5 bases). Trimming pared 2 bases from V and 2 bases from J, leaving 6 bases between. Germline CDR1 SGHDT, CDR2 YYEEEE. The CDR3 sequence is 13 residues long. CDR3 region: CASSLQVTDTQYF. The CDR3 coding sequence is TGTGCCAGCAGCTTACAGGTCACAGATACGCAGTATTTT.

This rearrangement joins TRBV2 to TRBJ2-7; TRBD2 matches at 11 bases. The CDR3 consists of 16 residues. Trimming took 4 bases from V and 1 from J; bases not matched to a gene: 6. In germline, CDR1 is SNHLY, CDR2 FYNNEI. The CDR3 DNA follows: TGTGCCAGCAGTGCCCCCGGGACTAGCGGATCCTACGAGCAGTACTTC. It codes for CASSAPGTSGSYEQYF.

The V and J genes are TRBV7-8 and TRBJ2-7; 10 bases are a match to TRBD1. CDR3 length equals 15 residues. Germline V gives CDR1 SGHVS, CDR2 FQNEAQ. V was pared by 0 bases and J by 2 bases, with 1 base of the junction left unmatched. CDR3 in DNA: TGTGCCAGCAGCTTAGCGACAGGGGGCCCCTACGAGCAGTACTTC. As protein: CASSLATGGPYEQYF.

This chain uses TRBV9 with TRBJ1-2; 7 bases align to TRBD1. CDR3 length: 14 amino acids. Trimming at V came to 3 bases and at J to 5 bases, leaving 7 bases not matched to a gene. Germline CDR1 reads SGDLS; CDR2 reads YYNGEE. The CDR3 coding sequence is TGTGCCAGCAGCGAGAGGACAGGAAGATATGGCTACACCTTC. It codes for CASSERTGRYGYTF.

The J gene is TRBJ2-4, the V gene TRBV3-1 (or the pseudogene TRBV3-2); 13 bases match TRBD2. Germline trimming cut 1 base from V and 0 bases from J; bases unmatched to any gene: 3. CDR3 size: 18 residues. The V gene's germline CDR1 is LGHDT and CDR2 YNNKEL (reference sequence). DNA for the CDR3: TGTGCCAGCAGCCAAGGGACTAGCGGGGGAATAGCCAAAAACATTCAGTACTTC. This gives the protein CASSQGTSGGIAKNIQYF.

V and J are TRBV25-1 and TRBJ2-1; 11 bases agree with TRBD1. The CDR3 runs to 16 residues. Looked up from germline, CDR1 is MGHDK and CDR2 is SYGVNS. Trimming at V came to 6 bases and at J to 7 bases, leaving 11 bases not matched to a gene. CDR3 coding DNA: TGTGCCAGCAGGAGATTTGGGACAGGGGGATGGAATGAGCAGTTCTTC. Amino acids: CASRRFGTGGWNEQFF.

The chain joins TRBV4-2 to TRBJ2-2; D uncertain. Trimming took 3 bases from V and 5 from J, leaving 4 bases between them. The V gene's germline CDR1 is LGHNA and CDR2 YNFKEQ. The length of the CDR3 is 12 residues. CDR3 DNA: TGTGCCAGCAGCCACACTACCGGGGAGCTGTTTTTT. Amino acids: CASSHTTGELFF.

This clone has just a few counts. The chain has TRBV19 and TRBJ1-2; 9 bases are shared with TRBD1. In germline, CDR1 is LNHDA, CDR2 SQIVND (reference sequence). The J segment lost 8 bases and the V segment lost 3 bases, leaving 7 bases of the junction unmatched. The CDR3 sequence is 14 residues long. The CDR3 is CASSITGTGRGYTF. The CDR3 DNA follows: TGTGCCAGTAGTATTACCGGGACAGGGAGAGGCTACACCTTC.

The CDR3 region has the DNA TGCGCCAGCAGCCAAGAGACAGCGAACACTGAAGCTTTCTTT. Protein product: CASSQETANTEAFF. The chain links TRBV4-1 to TRBJ1-1; possible D gene TRBD1, 5 bases. Looked up from germline, CDR1 is MGHRA and CDR2 is YSYEKL. The germline V and J ends were trimmed by 0 bases and 1 base, with 6 bases remaining between them. The CDR3 length is 14 residues.

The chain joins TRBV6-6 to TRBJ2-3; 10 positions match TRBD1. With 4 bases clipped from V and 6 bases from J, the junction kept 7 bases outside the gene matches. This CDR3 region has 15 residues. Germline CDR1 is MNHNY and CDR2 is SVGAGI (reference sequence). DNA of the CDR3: TGTGCCAGCAGTTTCCCGGGACAGGGGAGGGATACGCAGTATTTT. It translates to CASSFPGQGRDTQYF.

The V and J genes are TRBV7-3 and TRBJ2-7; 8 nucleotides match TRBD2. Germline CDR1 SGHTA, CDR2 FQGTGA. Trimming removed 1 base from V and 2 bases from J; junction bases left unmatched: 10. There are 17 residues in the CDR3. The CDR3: CASSLIPLAGGTYEQYF. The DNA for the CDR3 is TGTGCCAGCAGCTTAATCCCCCTGGCGGGGGGAACCTACGAGCAGTACTTC.

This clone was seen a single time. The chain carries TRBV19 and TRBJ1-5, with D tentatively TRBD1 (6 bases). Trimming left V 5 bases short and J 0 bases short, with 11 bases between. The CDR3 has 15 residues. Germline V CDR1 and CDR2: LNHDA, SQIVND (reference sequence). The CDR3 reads CASSLRTDSNQPQHF. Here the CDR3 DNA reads TGTGCCAGTAGTCTCCGGACAGATAGCAATCAGCCCCAGCATTTT.

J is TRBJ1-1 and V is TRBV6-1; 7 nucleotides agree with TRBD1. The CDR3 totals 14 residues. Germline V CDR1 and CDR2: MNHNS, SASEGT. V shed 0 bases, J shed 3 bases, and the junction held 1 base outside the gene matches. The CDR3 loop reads CASSEAGTDTEAFF. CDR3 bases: TGTGCCAGCAGTGAAGCCGGGACAGACACTGAAGCTTTCTTT.

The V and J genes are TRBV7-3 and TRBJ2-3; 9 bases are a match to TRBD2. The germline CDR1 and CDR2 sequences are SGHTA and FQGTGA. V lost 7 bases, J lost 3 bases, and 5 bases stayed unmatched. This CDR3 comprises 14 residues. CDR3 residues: CASKISGGTDTQYF. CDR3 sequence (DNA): TGTGCCAGCAAAATTAGCGGGGGTACAGATACGCAGTATTTT.

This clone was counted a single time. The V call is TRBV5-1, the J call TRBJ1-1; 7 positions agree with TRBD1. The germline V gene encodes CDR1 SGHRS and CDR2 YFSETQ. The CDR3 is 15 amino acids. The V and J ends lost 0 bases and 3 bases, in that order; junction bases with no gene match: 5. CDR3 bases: TGCGCCAGCAGCTTGGACAGGGGCTTGGACACTGAAGCTTTCTTT. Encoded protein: CASSLDRGLDTEAFF.

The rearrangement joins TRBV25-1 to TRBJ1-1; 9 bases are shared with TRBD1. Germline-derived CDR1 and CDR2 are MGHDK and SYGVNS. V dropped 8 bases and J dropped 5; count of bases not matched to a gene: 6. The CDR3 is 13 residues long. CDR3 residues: CASQKQGATEAFF. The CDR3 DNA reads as TGTGCCAGCCAAAAACAGGGGGCTACTGAAGCTTTCTTT.

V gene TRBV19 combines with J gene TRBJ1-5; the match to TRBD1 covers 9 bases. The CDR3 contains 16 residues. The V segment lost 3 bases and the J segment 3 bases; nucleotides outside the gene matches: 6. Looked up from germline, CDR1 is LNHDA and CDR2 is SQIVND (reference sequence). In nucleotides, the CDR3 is TGTGCCAGTAGTATTGGGACAGGGAATCCCAATCAGCCCCAGCATTTT. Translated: CASSIGTGNPNQPQHF.

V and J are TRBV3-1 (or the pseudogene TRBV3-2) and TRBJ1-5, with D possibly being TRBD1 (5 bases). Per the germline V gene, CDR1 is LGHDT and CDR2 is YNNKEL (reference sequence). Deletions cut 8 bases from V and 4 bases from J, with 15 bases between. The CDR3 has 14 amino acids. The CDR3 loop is CASASGRGNQPQHF. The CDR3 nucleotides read TGTGCCAGCGCGAGCGGTCGGGGGAATCAGCCCCAGCATTTT.

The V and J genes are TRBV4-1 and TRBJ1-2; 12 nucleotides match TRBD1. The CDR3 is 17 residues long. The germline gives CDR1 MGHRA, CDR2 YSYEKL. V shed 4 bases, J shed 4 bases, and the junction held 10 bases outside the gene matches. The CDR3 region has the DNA TGCGCCAGCAGCCCCGACTCCGGGACAGGGGGCTTCTATGGCTACACCTTC. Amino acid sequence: CASSPDSGTGGFYGYTF.

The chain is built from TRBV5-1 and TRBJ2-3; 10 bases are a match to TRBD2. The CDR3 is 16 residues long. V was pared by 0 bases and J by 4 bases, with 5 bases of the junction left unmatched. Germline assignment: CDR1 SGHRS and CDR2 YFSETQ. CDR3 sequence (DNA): TGCGCCAGCAGCTTGGCCCCAGCGGGGGGGTCAGATACGCAGTATTTT. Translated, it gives CASSLAPAGGSDTQYF.

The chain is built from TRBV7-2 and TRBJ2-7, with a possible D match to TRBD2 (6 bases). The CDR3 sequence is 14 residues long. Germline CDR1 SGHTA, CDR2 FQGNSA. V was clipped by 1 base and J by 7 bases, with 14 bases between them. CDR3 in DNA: TGTGCCAGCAGCTTAGATAGCGGACTACGAGAGCAGTACTTC. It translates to CASSLDSGLREQYF.

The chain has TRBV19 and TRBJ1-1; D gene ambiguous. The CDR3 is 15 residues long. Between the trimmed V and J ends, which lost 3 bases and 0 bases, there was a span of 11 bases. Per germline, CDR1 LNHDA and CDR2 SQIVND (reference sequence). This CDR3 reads CASSMSVQVNTEAFF. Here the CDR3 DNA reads TGTGCCAGTAGTATGTCAGTTCAAGTGAACACTGAAGCTTTCTTT.

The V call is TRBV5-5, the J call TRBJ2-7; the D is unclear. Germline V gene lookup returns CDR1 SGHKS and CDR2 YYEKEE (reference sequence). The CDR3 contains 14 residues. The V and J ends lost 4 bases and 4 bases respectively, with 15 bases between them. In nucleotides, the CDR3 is TGTGCCAGCAGCCTCAGGATAGATTTTTACGAGCAGTACTTC. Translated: CASSLRIDFYEQYF.

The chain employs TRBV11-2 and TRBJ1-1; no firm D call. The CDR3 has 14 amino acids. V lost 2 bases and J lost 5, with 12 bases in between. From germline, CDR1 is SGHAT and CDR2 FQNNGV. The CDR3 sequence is CASSLSGRKTEAFF. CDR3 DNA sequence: TGTGCCAGCAGCTTATCAGGAAGGAAGACTGAAGCTTTCTTT. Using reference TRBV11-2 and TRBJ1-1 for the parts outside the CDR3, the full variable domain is EAGVAQSPRYKIIEKRQSVAFWCNPISGHATLYWYQQILGQGPKLLIQFQNNGVVDDSQLPKDRFSAERLKGVDSTLKIQPAKLEDSAVYLCASSLSGRKTEAFFGQGTRLTVV.

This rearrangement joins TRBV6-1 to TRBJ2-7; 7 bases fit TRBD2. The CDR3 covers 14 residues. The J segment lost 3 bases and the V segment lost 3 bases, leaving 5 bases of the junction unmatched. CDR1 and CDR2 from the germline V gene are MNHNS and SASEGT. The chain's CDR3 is CASSEREPNYEQYF. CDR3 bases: TGTGCCAGCAGTGAGCGGGAGCCGAACTACGAGCAGTACTTC.

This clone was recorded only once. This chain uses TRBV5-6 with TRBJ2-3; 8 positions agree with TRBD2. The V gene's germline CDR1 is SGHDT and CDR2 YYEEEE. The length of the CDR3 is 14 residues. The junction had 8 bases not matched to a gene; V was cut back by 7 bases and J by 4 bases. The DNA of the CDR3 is TGTGCCAGCCTTCTTAGCGGGGTTCCAGATACGCAGTATTTT. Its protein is CASLLSGVPDTQYF.

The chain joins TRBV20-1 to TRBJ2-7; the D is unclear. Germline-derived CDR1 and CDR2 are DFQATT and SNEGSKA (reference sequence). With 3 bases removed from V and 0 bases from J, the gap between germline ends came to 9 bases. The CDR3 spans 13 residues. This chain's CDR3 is CSASGPGSYEQYF. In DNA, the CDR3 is TGCAGTGCTAGTGGCCCGGGCTCCTACGAGCAGTACTTC.

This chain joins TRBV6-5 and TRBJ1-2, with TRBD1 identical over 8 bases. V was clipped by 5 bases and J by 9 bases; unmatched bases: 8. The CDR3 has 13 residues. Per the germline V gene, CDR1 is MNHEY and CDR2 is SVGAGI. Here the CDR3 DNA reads TGTGCCAGCAGTCCGGGACAGGCGTCCCGCTACACCTTC. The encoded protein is CASSPGQASRYTF.

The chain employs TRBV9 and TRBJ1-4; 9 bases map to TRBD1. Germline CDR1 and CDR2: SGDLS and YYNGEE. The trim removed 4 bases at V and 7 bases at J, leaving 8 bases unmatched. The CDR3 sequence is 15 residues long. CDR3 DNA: TGTGCCAGCAGCACGGGGACAGGGTCGGGTGAAAAACTGTTTTTT. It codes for CASSTGTGSGEKLFF.